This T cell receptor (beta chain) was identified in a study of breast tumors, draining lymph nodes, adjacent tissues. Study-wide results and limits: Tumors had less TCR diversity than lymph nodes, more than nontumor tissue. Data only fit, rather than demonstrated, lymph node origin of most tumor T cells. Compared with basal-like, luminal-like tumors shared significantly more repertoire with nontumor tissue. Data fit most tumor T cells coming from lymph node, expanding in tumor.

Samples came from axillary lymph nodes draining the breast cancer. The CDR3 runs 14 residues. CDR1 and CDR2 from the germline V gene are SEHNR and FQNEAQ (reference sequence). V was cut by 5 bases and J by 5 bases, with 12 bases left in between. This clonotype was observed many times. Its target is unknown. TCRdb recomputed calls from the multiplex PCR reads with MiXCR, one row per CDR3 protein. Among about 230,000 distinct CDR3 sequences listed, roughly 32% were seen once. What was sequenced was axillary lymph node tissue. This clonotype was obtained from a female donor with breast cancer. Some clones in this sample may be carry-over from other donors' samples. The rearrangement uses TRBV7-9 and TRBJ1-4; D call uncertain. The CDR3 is CASSRGNSNEKLFF. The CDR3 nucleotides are TGTGCCAGCAGCAGAGGGAACAGCAATGAAAAACTGTTTTTT.